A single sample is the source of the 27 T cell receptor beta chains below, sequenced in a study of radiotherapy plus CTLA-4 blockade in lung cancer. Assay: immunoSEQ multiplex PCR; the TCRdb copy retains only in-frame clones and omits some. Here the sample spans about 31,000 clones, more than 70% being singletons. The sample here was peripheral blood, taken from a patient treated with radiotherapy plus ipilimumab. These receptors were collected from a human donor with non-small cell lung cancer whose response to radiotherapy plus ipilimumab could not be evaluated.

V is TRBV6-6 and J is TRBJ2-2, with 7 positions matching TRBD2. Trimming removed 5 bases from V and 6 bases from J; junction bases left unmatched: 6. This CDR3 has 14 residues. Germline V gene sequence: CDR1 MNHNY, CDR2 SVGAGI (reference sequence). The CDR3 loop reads CASSQTSVPGELFF. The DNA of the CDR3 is TGTGCCAGCAGTCAAACTAGCGTCCCCGGGGAGCTGTTTTTT.

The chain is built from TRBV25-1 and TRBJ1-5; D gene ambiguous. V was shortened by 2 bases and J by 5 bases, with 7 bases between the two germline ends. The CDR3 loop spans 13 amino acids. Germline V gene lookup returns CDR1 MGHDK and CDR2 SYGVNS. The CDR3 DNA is TGTGCCAGCAGTGAACCCGGGGATCAGCCCCAGCATTTT. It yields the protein CASSEPGDQPQHF.

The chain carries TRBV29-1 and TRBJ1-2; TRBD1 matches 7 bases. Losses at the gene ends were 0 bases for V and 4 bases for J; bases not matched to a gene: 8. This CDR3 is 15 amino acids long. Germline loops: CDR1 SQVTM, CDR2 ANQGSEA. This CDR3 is CSVEEYQGEIYGYTF. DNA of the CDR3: TGCAGCGTTGAAGAATACCAGGGGGAGATCTATGGCTACACCTTC.

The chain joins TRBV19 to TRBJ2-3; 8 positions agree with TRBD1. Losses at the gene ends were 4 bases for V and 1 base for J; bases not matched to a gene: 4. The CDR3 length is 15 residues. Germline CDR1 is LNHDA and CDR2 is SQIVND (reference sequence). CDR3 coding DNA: TGTGCCAGTAGTAGCGGACAGGGTGGCACAGATACGCAGTATTTT. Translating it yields CASSSGQGGTDTQYF.

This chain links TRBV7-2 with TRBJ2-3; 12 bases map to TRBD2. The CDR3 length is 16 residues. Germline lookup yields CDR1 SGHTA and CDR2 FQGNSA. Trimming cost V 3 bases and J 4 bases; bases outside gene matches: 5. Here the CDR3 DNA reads TGTGCCAGCAGCTTCACTAGCGGGAGGATTCCAGATACGCAGTATTTT. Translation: CASSFTSGRIPDTQYF.

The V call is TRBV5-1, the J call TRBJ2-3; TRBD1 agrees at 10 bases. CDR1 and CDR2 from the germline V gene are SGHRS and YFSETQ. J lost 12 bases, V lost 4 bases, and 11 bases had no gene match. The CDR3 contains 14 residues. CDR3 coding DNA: TGCGCCAGCAGCCCCGCCGACAGGGGGCGTCATCAGTATTTT. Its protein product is CASSPADRGRHQYF. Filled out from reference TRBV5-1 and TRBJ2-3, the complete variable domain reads KAGVTQTPRYLIKTRGQQVTLSCSPISGHRSVSWYQQTPGQGLQFLFEYFSETQRNKGNFPGRFSGRQFSNSRSEMNVSTLELGDSALYLCASSPADRGRHQYFGPGTRLTVL.

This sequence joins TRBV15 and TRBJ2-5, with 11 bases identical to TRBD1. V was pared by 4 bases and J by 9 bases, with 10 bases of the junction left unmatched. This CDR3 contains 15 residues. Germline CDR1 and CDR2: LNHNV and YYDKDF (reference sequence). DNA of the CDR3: TGTGCCACCAGCATAAACGCCGGGACAGGGGGACCCCAGTACTTC. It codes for CATSINAGTGGPQYF.

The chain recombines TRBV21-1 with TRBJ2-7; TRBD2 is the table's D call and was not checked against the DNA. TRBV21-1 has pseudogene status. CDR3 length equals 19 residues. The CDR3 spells CASSKARAVPGLVVSEQYF. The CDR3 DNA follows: TGTGCCAGCAGCAAAGCGCGGGCGGTTCCGGGACTAGTCGTGAGCGAGCAGTACTTC.

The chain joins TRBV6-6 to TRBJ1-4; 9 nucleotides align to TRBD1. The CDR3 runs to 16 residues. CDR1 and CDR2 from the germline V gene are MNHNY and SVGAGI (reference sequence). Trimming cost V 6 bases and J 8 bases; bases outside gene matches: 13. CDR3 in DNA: TGTGCCAGCAGGAGAAAGAGGGACAGGGAGTCGGAAAAACTGTTTTTT. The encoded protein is CASRRKRDRESEKLFF.

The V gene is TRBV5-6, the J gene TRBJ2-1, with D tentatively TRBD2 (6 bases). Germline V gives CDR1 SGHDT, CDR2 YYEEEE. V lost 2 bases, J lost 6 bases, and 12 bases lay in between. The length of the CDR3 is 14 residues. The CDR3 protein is CASSLYAGFNEQFF. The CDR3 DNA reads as TGTGCCAGCAGCTTATATGCGGGGTTCAATGAGCAGTTCTTC.

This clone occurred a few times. CDR3 nucleotides: TGTGCCAGCAGCTCCACACTGGACTACTCCTACAATGAGCAGTTCTTC. Amino acids: CASSSTLDYSYNEQFF. The chain combines TRBV5-4 with TRBJ2-1, with TRBD2 as a possible D gene (6 bases). Germline CDR1 reads SGHNT; CDR2 reads YYREEE (reference sequence). The ends were cut back, 3 bases at V and 0 bases at J, with 13 bases in the middle. The CDR3 length is 16 residues.

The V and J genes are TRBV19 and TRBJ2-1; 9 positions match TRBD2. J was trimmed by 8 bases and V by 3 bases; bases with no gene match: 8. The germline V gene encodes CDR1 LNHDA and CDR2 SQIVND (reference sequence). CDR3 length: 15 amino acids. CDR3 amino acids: CASSISLAGVHEQFF. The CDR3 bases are TGTGCCAGTAGTATTAGTTTAGCGGGAGTTCATGAGCAGTTCTTC.

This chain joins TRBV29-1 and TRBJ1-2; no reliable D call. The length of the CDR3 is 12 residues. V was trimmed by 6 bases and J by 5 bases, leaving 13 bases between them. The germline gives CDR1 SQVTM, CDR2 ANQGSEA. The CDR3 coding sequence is TGCAGCGTCGATAACAGCAGATATGGCTACACCTTC. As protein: CSVDNSRYGYTF.

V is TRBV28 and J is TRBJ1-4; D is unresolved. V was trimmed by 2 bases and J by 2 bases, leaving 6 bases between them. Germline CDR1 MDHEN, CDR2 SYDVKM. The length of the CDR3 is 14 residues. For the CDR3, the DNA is TGTGCCAGCAGTTTAAGCCCCACTAATGAAAAACTGTTTTTT. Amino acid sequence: CASSLSPTNEKLFF.

CDR3 protein: CASSLAAANTEAFF. CDR3 DNA: TGTGCCAGCAGCTTGGCGGCGGCGAACACTGAAGCTTTCTTT. The rearrangement links TRBV5-8 to TRBJ1-1; D unclear. The germline V gene has CDR1 SGHTS and CDR2 YDEGEE. The V end was cut by 0 bases, the J end by 1 base, with 7 bases between. This CDR3 is built from 14 residues.

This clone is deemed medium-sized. The DNA for the CDR3 is TGTGCCATCAGTGGTAGCGGGACTACAGATACGCAGTATTTT. Its protein is CAISGSGTTDTQYF. The genes are TRBV10-3 and TRBJ2-3; the match to TRBD2 covers 8 bases. From germline, CDR1 is ENHRY and CDR2 SYGVKD. This CDR3 is 14 amino acids long. V lost 4 bases to trimming and J lost 3 bases; unmatched junction nucleotides: 3.

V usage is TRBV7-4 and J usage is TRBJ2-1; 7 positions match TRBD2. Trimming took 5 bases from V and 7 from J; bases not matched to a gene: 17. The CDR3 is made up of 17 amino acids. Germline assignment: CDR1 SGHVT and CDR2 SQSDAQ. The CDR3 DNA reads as TGTGCCAGCAGCCCTAGTTGGTCGGGAGGCCGTGGGAATGAGCAGTTCTTC. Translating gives CASSPSWSGGRGNEQFF.

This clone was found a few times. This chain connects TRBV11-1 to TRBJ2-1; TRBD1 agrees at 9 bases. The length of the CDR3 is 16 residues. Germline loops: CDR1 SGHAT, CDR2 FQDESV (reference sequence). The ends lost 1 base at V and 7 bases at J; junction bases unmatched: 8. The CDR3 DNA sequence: TGTGCCAGCAGCTTAGAAACAGGGGGCGCGTGGAATGAGCAGTTCTTC. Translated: CASSLETGGAWNEQFF.

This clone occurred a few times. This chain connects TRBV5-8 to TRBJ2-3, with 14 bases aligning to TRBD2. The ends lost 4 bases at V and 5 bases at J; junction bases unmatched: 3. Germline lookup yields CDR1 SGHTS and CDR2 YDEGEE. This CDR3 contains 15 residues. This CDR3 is CASSTGTSGRDTQYF. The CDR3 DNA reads TGTGCCAGCAGCACAGGGACTAGCGGGAGAGATACGCAGTATTTT.

The CDR3 DNA follows: TGTGCCAGCAGTTACTCGCGAGGCACAGATACGCAGTATTTT. This gives the protein CASSYSRGTDTQYF. The rearrangement uses TRBV6-6 and TRBJ2-3; no definite D call. The CDR3 covers 14 residues. The germline V and J ends were trimmed by 0 bases and 1 base, with 5 bases remaining between them. Germline V gives CDR1 MNHNY, CDR2 SVGAGI (reference sequence).

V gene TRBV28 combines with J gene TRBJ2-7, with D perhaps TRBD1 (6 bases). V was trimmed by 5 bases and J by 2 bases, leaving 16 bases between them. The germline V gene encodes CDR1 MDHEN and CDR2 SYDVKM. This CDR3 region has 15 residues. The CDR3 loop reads CASSTGHRRPYEQYF. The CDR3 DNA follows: TGTGCCAGCAGTACGGGACACCGCCGGCCCTACGAGCAGTACTTC.

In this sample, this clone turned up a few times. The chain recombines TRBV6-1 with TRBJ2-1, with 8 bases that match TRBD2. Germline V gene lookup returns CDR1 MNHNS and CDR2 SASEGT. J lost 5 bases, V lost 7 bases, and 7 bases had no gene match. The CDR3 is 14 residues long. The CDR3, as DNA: TGTGCCAGCAAGGGTAGCGGGGCCCACAATGAGCAGTTCTTC. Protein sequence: CASKGSGAHNEQFF.

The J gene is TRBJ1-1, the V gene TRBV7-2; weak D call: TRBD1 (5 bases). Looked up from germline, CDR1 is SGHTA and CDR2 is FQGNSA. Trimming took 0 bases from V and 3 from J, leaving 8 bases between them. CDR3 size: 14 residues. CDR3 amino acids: CASSLAWGDTEAFF. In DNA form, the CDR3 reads TGTGCCAGCAGCTTAGCGTGGGGGGACACTGAAGCTTTCTTT.

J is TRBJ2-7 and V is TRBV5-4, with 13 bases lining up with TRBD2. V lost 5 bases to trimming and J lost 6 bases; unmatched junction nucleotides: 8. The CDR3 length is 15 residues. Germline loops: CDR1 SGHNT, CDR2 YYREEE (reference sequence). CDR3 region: CASSHGTSGNFEQYF. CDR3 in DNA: TGTGCCAGCAGTCACGGGACTAGCGGGAATTTCGAGCAGTACTTC.

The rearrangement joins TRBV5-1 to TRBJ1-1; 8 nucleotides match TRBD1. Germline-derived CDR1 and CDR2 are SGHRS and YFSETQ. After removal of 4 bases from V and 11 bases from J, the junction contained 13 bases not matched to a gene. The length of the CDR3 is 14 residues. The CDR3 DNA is TGCGCCAGCAGCAACGGACAGGGTTCGTTTGCTGCTTTCTTT. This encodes CASSNGQGSFAAFF.

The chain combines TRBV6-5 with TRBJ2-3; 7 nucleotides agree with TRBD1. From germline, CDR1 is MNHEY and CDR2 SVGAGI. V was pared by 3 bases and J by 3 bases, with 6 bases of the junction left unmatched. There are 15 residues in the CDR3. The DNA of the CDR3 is TGTGCCAGCAGTTATGACGGGACAGCTACAGATACGCAGTATTTT. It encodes CASSYDGTATDTQYF.

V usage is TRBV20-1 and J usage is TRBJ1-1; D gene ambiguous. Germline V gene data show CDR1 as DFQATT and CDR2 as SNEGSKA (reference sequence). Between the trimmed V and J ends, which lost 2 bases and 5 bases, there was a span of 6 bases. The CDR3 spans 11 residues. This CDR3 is CSARSKTEAFF. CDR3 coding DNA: TGCAGTGCTAGAAGCAAGACTGAAGCTTTCTTT.